A single sample gave rise to the 21 T cell receptor beta chains below, sequenced in a study of T-cell memory formation after mild COVID-19. TCRdb fed the 5' RACE reads into MiXCR, producing one record per CDR3 protein. The sample shows under 550,000 distinct CDR3 sequences, over 15% of them seen only once. The sequencing sample was made of PBMCs or a T cell subset sorted from them (not recorded which). Receptors originate from a man between 18 and 29 years old who had mild COVID-19 (a few samples of this study predate the infection). Cell type and time point are not known.

In this sample, this clonotype turned up a few times. The rearrangement joins TRBV9 to TRBJ2-1; TRBD1 aligns across 7 bases. J was trimmed by 9 bases and V by 2 bases; bases with no gene match: 8. The CDR3 runs 14 residues. In germline, CDR1 is SGDLS, CDR2 YYNGEE. The DNA of the CDR3 is TGTGCCAGCAGCGTCGAGGGGGCGATCGGTGAGCAGTTCTTC. Translating it yields CASSVEGAIGEQFF.

The rearrangement links TRBV5-1 to TRBJ2-5; D is perhaps TRBD2 (6 bases). This CDR3 spans 15 amino acids. CDR1 is SGHRS and CDR2 is YFSETQ in the germline V gene. The V gene lost 4 bases and the J gene lost 1 base, with 14 bases spanning the gap. The chain's CDR3 is CASSITGTAQETQYF. DNA of the CDR3: TGCGCCAGCAGCATAACCGGGACTGCCCAAGAGACCCAGTACTTC.

This clonotype was picked up a small number of times. This chain connects TRBV27 to TRBJ2-1; D is unclear. The CDR3 covers 14 residues. CDR1 and CDR2 (germline): MNHEY, SMNVEV (reference sequence). Deletions cut 6 bases from V and 6 bases from J, with 15 bases between. CDR3 sequence (DNA): TGTGCCAGCAGCCCTATTTCTTGGGGCAATGAGCAGTTCTTC. Translating gives CASSPISWGNEQFF.

This clonotype occurred a few times. The rearrangement joins TRBV7-2 to TRBJ1-2; TRBD1 matches 7 bases. This CDR3 has 13 residues. V lost 5 bases, J lost 4 bases, and 4 bases stayed unmatched. CDR1 SGHTA and CDR2 FQGNSA come from the germline V gene. CDR3 in amino acids: CASSTGQTYGYTF. In nucleotides, the CDR3 is TGTGCCAGCAGCACGGGACAGACCTATGGCTACACCTTC.

This chain connects TRBV4-2 to TRBJ1-6; TRBD1 aligns across 7 bases. V dropped 5 bases and J dropped 6; count of bases not matched to a gene: 7. The CDR3 sequence is 15 residues long. CDR1 is LGHNA and CDR2 is YNFKEQ in the germline V gene. Here the CDR3 DNA reads TGTGCCAGCAGCGCGCGGACAGGAACTAATTCACCCCTCCACTTT. Translating it yields CASSARTGTNSPLHF.

This clonotype was recorded a few times. This rearrangement joins TRBV11-2 to TRBJ2-2; D call uncertain. This CDR3 region has 15 residues. V was pared by 2 bases and J by 4 bases, with 11 bases between. Per germline, CDR1 SGHAT and CDR2 FQNNGV. The CDR3 spells CASSLQIGATGELFF. For the CDR3, the DNA is TGTGCCAGCAGCTTACAGATAGGAGCCACCGGGGAGCTGTTTTTT.

J is TRBJ1-5 and V is TRBV19; D may be TRBD1 (5 bases). This CDR3 region has 14 residues. Trimming left V 2 bases short and J 5 bases short, with 10 bases between. Per the germline V gene, CDR1 is LNHDA and CDR2 is SQIVND (reference sequence). In nucleotides, the CDR3 is TGTGCCAGTAGTATATATCAGGGAGATCAGCCCCAGCATTTT. Its protein is CASSIYQGDQPQHF.

This clonotype appeared a few times. The rearrangement uses TRBV5-1 and TRBJ2-7, with D perhaps assigned TRBD1 or TRBD2 (5 bases each). From germline, CDR1 is SGHRS and CDR2 YFSETQ. V lost 0 bases to trimming and J lost 0 bases, with 13 bases between them. CDR3 length: 16 amino acids. For the CDR3, the DNA is TGCGCCAGCAGCTTGGCCGGGACCGGTAGCTCCTACGAGCAGTACTTC. It encodes CASSLAGTGSSYEQYF.

This sequence joins TRBV5-1 and TRBJ1-4, with D perhaps matching TRBD1 (5 bases). The V end lost 5 bases, the J end lost 8 bases, and 16 bases lay between the germline ends. Germline CDR1 is SGHRS and CDR2 is YFSETQ. This CDR3 comprises 14 residues. The CDR3: CASRPGTAEEKLFF. CDR3 bases: TGCGCCAGCAGACCCGGGACTGCCGAAGAAAAACTGTTTTTT.

This clonotype came up a few times. J is TRBJ1-6 and V is TRBV4-1; D call uncertain. The CDR3 spans 14 residues. V lost 3 bases and J 10 bases, leaving 13 bases between the germline ends. CDR1 and CDR2 (germline): MGHRA, YSYEKL. In nucleotides, the CDR3 is TGCGCCAGCAGCCAGCTTGGGGTACAATCACCCCTCCACTTT. Residues: CASSQLGVQSPLHF.

The chain recombines TRBV10-3 with TRBJ1-1; 8 nucleotides match TRBD1. V lost 10 bases and J lost 2; bases outside the gene matches: 6. Per germline, CDR1 ENHRY and CDR2 SYGVKD. This CDR3 spans 13 amino acids. The CDR3 bases are TGTGCCACAAACGACAGGGGAAACACTGAAGCTTTCTTT. This codes for CATNDRGNTEAFF.

This clonotype showed up just a few times. The chain is built from TRBV7-9 and TRBJ1-2, with TRBD1 matching over 8 bases. V lost 0 bases and J lost 5; bases outside the gene matches: 8. The CDR3 has 16 residues. The germline CDR1 and CDR2 sequences are SEHNR and FQNEAQ (reference sequence). The CDR3 DNA reads TGTGCCAGCAGCTTAGCCCCATCAGGGGGCAGGTATGGCTACACCTTC. Its translation is CASSLAPSGGRYGYTF.

J is TRBJ2-1 and V is TRBV11-2; unclear D gene. This CDR3 region has 15 residues. CDR1 SGHAT and CDR2 FQNNGV come from the germline V gene. Trimming removed 0 bases from V and 2 bases from J, with 8 bases in between. CDR3 residues: CASSLDPGPYNEQFF. The CDR3 DNA is TGTGCCAGCAGCTTAGACCCGGGCCCCTACAATGAGCAGTTCTTC.

V and J are TRBV30 and TRBJ2-3; possible D gene TRBD1, 6 bases. Germline V gene lookup returns CDR1 GTSNPN and CDR2 SVGIG (reference sequence). The CDR3 has 15 amino acids. The V and J ends lost 6 bases and 2 bases respectively, with 18 bases between them. CDR3 protein: CACYRDPRLTDTQYF. The CDR3 DNA follows: TGTGCCTGTTACAGGGACCCCCGACTCACAGATACGCAGTATTTT.

Only a few counts were recorded for this clonotype. The chain has TRBV29-1 and TRBJ2-3; a weak D match, TRBD2 (5 bases). CDR1 SQVTM and CDR2 ANQGSEA come from the germline V gene. The germline V and J ends were trimmed by 7 bases and 0 bases, with 11 bases remaining between them. The CDR3 loop spans 13 amino acids. Here the CDR3 reads CSGQRTSTDTQYF. The DNA for the CDR3 is TGCAGCGGGCAGCGGACTAGCACAGATACGCAGTATTTT.

This clonotype was counted a few times. This chain joins TRBV11-3 and TRBJ2-2, with no clear D. CDR3 size: 14 residues. The V end lost 6 bases, the J end lost 0 bases, and 8 bases lay between the germline ends. Germline CDR1 and CDR2: SGHNT and YENEEA. Here the CDR3 reads CASRGSSNTGELFF. CDR3 in DNA: TGTGCCAGCAGAGGCAGCTCGAACACCGGGGAGCTGTTTTTT.

The gene calls are TRBV7-9 and TRBJ1-3; 10 bases agree with TRBD1. Germline CDR1 SEHNR, CDR2 FQNEAQ (reference sequence). The CDR3 consists of 21 residues. The junction had 17 bases not matched to a gene; V was cut back by 3 bases and J by 0 bases. The CDR3 region has the DNA TGTGCCAGCAGCTTCCTCCGGCCTGGACAGGGGGTTACAGGCTCTGGAAACACCATATATTTT. Amino acids: CASSFLRPGQGVTGSGNTIYF.

This clonotype came up many times. J is TRBJ1-5 and V is TRBV18; TRBD1 matches 11 bases. Germline V gene lookup returns CDR1 KGHSH and CDR2 LQKENI. V gave up 0 bases and J gave up 2 bases; unmatched junction bases: 6. This CDR3 has 18 residues. The CDR3 DNA is TGTGCCAGCTCACCACCCAATCCGGGACAGGGGGGCAATCAGCCCCAGCATTTT. It yields the protein CASSPPNPGQGGNQPQHF. The complete variable domain, with remaining parts taken from reference TRBV18 and TRBJ1-5, reads NAGVMQNPRHLVRRRGQEARLRCSPMKGHSHVYWYRQLPEEGLKFMVYLQKENIIDESGMPKERFSAEFPKEGPSILRIQQVVRGDSAAYFCASSPPNPGQGGNQPQHFGDGTRLSIL.

The sample holds many counts of this clonotype. This chain connects TRBV5-1 to TRBJ2-7; D is possibly TRBD2 (5 bases). V lost 3 bases and J lost 5, with 18 bases in between. This CDR3 has 15 amino acids. The V gene's germline CDR1 is SGHRS and CDR2 YFSETQ. CDR3 in DNA: TGCGCCAGCAGCTATGGACGGGGTGAGAGAGACGAGCAGTACTTC. Protein product: CASSYGRGERDEQYF. The whole variable domain, remainder taken from reference TRBV5-1 and TRBJ2-7, is KAGVTQTPRYLIKTRGQQVTLSCSPISGHRSVSWYQQTPGQGLQFLFEYFSETQRNKGNFPGRFSGRQFSNSRSEMNVSTLELGDSALYLCASSYGRGERDEQYFGPGTRLTVT.

The chain joins TRBV5-6 to TRBJ1-2; 7 nucleotides line up with TRBD1. V lost 2 bases to trimming and J lost 7 bases; unmatched junction nucleotides: 11. CDR1 and CDR2 from the germline V gene are SGHDT and YYEEEE. There are 15 residues in the CDR3. CDR3 sequence (DNA): TGTGCCAGCAGCTTACCCAGGGGGGATTTCGGTGGCTACACCTTC. Residues: CASSLPRGDFGGYTF.

This clonotype was found many times. The chain uses TRBV5-1 and TRBJ2-5, with D tentatively TRBD1 (6 bases). CDR3 length: 15 amino acids. V gave up 1 base and J gave up 1 base, with 11 bases separating them. Germline values: CDR1 SGHRS, CDR2 YFSETQ. The DNA of the CDR3 is TGCGCCAGCAGCTTGACCGGGACATCCCAAGAGACCCAGTACTTC. This encodes CASSLTGTSQETQYF.